This T cell receptor (beta chain) was sequenced during a study of human T cells and chemical hapten exposure (dated by TCRdb to the early 2020s). Notes on the research overall: For sensitization, 2% DPC in acetone was applied to an approximately 2 cm by approximately 2 cm area of upper inner arm skin. For TCR sequencing, blood came from 25 to 35 alopecia patients at anywhere from one to four time points (pre-sensitization, 2, 6 and 24 weeks). Patients additionally received weekly therapeutic DPC doses to the scalp throughout the approximately 22-week study period. Alopecia areata with under or over 50% scalp involvement, alopecia totalis and alopecia universalis were represented in the patient cohort, which was mostly female. Patient blood was sampled pre-sensitization (week 0) and at 2, 6 and about 24 weeks after DPC sensitization. Libraries were pooled for sequencing, and variation in per-sample TCR yields was attributed mainly to small differences in library volumes within the pool. In alopecia patients, the study followed how the peripheral blood TCR repertoire changed in vivo over primary and secondary sensitization to diphenylcyclopropenone (DPC), a hapten. Patch tests used Finn chambers with 0.01% DPC on the upper back, scored after 6 days by International Contact Dermatitis Research Group standards. General findings and caveats noted by the study authors: Alopecia, a presumed autoimmune disease, was present in all patients, so the immune response of the patients might differ from that of healthy individuals. Compared with pre-sensitization or healthy control sets, expanded TCRs formed significantly more large CDR3 similarity clusters, which is consistent with antigen-driven responses. No change with DPC sensitization was found in the number of TCRs above 1 in 1000 frequency, and no evidence of global repertoire structure alterations was found. Patch test score was positively correlated with the number of PT1 expanded TCRs, with significance at thresholds 8, 16 and 32 but not at 4. Repeated subsampling changed both the strength of the expansion versus patch-test correlation and the threshold at which that correlation became significant.

Library construction relied on RACE. The instrument given in TCRdb is NextSeq 500. During library preparation, unique molecular identifiers were attached to individual cDNA molecules so that TCRs could be counted in a quantitative, reproducible way. From each blood RNA sample, both TCR alpha and TCR beta chains were sequenced. Regarding the original processing steps: Samples had a median of roughly 87,000 TCRs, with a range from about 20,000 to 690,600. The Decombinator software suite was used to annotate the V, J and CDR3 of the TCR reads. For PS versus PT1 abundance plots, all samples were subsampled to the same number of TCRs (28,000). Expanded TCRs were defined as absent before sensitization and observed at least eight times at the 2-week time point. The raw public data were reprocessed by TCRdb itself: fastp quality trimming at Q25, MiXCR clonotype calling, in-frame beta chains only. For every CDR3 protein sequence, its rows merge into one entry that carries the most common genes and DNA. Here the V and J calls rest on TCRdb's processing, not on the authors' analysis. The sample records around 250,000 distinct CDR3 sequences, 7.5% to 9% of which are singletons. The ten most abundant clones make up 2.3% of the sample.

Taken with the paper, the label for time point translates to: pre-sensitization, week 0. The treatment or condition label, read with the paper, signifies: therapeutic diphenylcyclopropenone sensitization with weekly scalp DPC. Blood at each patch-test visit was drawn before the patch test was applied. Patients were considered eligible if aged 18 to 70, diagnosed with alopecia and deemed suitable for DPC therapy, and patients were excluded if pregnant. Unfractionated whole blood was collected in Tempus Blood RNA tubes, and total RNA was extracted from that blood. This clonotype was counted a few times. The antigen this receptor binds is unknown. No per-base quality is available; no much larger clone lies one base away. Compared with germline, V lacks 0 bases and J lacks 7 bases; bases without a gene match: 15. CDR1 LGHDT and CDR2 YNNKEL are derived from the germline V gene (reference sequence). Inclusive of the bounding cysteine and phenylalanine, the CDR3 is 18 residues long. Just the 54-base CDR3 DNA is kept, in frame starting at base 1.

The sample was whole blood, taken in connection with sensitization to the hapten diphenylcyclopropenone (DPC). In this chain, TRBV3-1 is recombined with TRBJ2-1; 7 bases in between match TRBD2. The sequence came from a woman in her thirties or forties with alopecia areata. Some clones in this sample may be carry-over from other donors' samples. The DNA is TGTGCCAGCAGCCAAGACACCAGCGGGATGGGACTGGGTAATGAGCAGTTCTTC. Translated, it reads CASSQDTSGMGLGNEQFF.